This T cell receptor beta chain is drawn from a study of cytomegalovirus exposure and HLA in healthy donors. This clone appeared a single time. Its antigen is currently unknown. PCR primers comprised 60 Vbeta and 13 Jbeta primers. Data came from immunoSEQ multiplex PCR; TCRdb stores just in-frame clones and leaves some out. The sample shows roughly 120,000 clones, over 65% of them seen only once. Overall study findings and caveats: Researchers counted around 160 TCR beta chains as cytomegalovirus-associated. Several of the most significant clusters were apparently associated with common viral pathogens in a later analysis.

This TCR derives from a middle-aged woman in good health and CMV-seropositive. The sample comprised PBMCs.

The CDR3 sequence: CASSVIQGLETQYF. The CDR3 coding sequence is TGCGCCAGCAGCGTTATCCAGGGTTTGGAGACCCAGTACTTC. The chain recombines TRBV5-1 with TRBJ2-5; the D gene is possibly TRBD1 (5 bases). With 4 bases removed from V and 5 bases from J, the gap between germline ends came to 15 bases. The CDR3 loop spans 14 amino acids. Germline CDR1 reads SGHRS; CDR2 reads YFSETQ.